The rows below give T cell receptor beta chains drawn from one sample of a study of blood T cells in healthy people across ages. MiXCR, run by TCRdb on the 5' RACE reads, gives a single entry per CDR3 protein. Among more than 500,000 distinct CDR3 sequences listed, roughly 28% were seen once. What was sequenced was blood. The receptors were sampled from a woman aged 70 to 79 in good health. Both conserved end residues are part of each CDR3.

CDR3: CASSLERRNTQYF
J: TRBJ2-3
V: TRBV7-2

CDR3: CAIKGSGNEQFF
J: TRBJ2-1
V: TRBV10-3

CDR3: CASRTTAKDIQYF
J: TRBJ2-4
V: TRBV6-2/TRBV6-3

CDR3: CASTRPSRTGELFF
J: TRBJ2-2
V: TRBV6-4

CDR3: CSARGQVTYGYTF
J: TRBJ1-2
V: TRBV20-1

CDR3: CASSLSSVDTQYF
J: TRBJ2-3
V: TRBV19

CDR3: CAFRQAASYEQYF
J: TRBJ2-7
V: TRBV30

CDR3: CSAIDRGGTGELFF
J: TRBJ2-2
V: TRBV20-1

CDR3: CASSPQGARYEQYF
J: TRBJ2-7
V: TRBV5-5

CDR3: CASSIGAQETQYF
J: -
V: TRBV7-2

CDR3: CASSQDLTSGASAGTCNEQFF
J: TRBJ2-1
V: TRBV4-2

CDR3: CATSDWDSQETQYF
J: TRBJ2-5
V: TRBV24-1

CDR3: CAISDPGGGYTF
J: TRBJ1-2
V: TRBV10-3

CDR3: CSAGNRGPGNTIYF
J: TRBJ1-3
V: TRBV20-1

CDR3: CASSQGPERSNYGYTF
J: TRBJ1-2
V: TRBV18

CDR3: CASSFGSVSVNTEAFF
J: TRBJ1-1
V: TRBV4-3

CDR3: CASSYRDRPYNEQFF
J: TRBJ2-1
V: TRBV7-2

CDR3: CASSLKGPSGDEQFF
J: -
V: TRBV7-2

CDR3: CASSFRSAEGEQYF
J: TRBJ2-7
V: TRBV11-2

CDR3: CASSLAGTGGREQYF
J: TRBJ2-5
V: TRBV7-9

CDR3: CASSEPGTGGPRSSGNTIYF
J: TRBJ1-3
V: TRBV25-1

CDR3: CASSESSGGWQETQYF
J: TRBJ2-5
V: TRBV2

CDR3: CASSSRGAFYNEQFF
J: -
V: TRBV7-3